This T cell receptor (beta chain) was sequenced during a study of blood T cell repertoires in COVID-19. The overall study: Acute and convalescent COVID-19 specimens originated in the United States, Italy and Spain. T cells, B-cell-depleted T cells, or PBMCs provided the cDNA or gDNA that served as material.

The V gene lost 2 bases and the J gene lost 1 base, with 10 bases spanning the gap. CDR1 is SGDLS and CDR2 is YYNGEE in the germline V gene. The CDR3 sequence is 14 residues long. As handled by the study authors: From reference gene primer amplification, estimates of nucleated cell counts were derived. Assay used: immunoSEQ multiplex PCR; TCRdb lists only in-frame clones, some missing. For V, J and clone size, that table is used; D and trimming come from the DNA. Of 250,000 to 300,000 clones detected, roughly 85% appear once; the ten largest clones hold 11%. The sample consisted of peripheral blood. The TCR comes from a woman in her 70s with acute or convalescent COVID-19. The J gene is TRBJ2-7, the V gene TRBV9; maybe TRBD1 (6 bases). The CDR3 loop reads CASSVGTPSYEQYF. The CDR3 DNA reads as TGTGCCAGCAGCGTCGGGACACCTTCCTACGAGCAGTACTTC. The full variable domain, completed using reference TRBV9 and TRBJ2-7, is DSGVTQTPKHLITATGQRVTLRCSPRSGDLSVYWYQQSLDQGLQFLIQYYNGEERAKGNILERFSAQQFPDLHSELNLSSLELGDSALYFCASSVGTPSYEQYFGPGTRLTVT.